This T cell receptor (beta chain) was obtained from a study of cytomegalovirus exposure and HLA in healthy donors. Study-wide context: Earlier work reported around 110 million unique TCR beta sequences from 180 million or so T cells.

Study-wide points: When presence/absence was analysed, sequencing depth was taken to be roughly uniform across donors. Productive status was seen about 87% or about 30% of the time for most TCR beta V segments in an earlier analysis.

The PCR employed 60 Vbeta primers together with 13 Jbeta primers. This table comes from immunoSEQ multiplex PCR, and its TCRdb copy is limited to in-frame clones, with some not included. Here the sample spans around 230,000 clones, approximately 78% being singletons. As regards this clone: Its matching antigen is unknown.

The CDR3 is 14 residues long. The germline V gene encodes CDR1 MGHRA and CDR2 YSYEKL. The trim removed 2 bases at V and 6 bases at J, leaving 3 bases unmatched. This clonotype originated in a boy between 10 and 17 years old in good health and CMV-seronegative. V is TRBV4-1 and J is TRBJ1-5; 8 positions match TRBD1. What was sequenced was PBMCs. The CDR3 reads CASSQQGARQPQHF. The DNA for the CDR3 is TGCGCCAGCAGCCAACAGGGGGCACGTCAGCCCCAGCATTTT.